Reported below is one TCR beta chain. This clonotype was counted a few times. The clone's antigen remains unknown. No much larger clone is present one base from it, and per-base qualities are unavailable. The CDR3 measures 14 amino acids from cysteine to phenylalanine. Kept here is only the CDR3 DNA, which spans 42 bases and is read in frame from base 1. The junction shows trimming of 5 bases on V and 2 bases on J, plus 12 bases between the germline ends. Donors were 39 systemically healthy Caucasian individuals from Russia aged roughly 6 to 95 years. Ten milliliters of peripheral blood were drawn from each donor into EDTA-treated Vacutainer tubes. Ficoll-Paque density-gradient centrifugation was used to isolate PBMCs, with at least 7 million obtained per sample. Trizol reagent was used to extract total RNA from the PBMCs, yielding at least 6 micrograms per sample. The percentages of naive CD45RAhigh/CD27high T cells were determined by flow cytometry on a PBMC aliquot from every donor.

The record originates from a study of blood T cells in healthy people across ages (dated by TCRdb to between 2014 and 2016). In the study overall: Template switching captured roughly one uniquely barcoded TCR beta cDNA molecule per two T cells in model experiments. For two donors (one aged 18 to 30 and one aged 80 or older), the study analyzed two additional independent replicas of 1 million unique cDNA reads from the same blood draw. The study measured age-related changes in TCR beta repertoire diversity using deep sequencing normalized with unique cDNA molecular identifiers. The donors were divided into four age groups: young (average approximately 17 years), middle-aged (almost 40), aged (roughly 60) and long-lived (around 80). Donors of different ages were randomly distributed across sequencing lanes to avoid experimental bias. The paper's findings and limits, for the study overall: Observed TCR beta diversity correlated strongly with the percentage of naive T cells measured by flow cytometry. Estimates of total diversity from one million sequenced T cells were regarded as lower bounds and underestimates. Compared with the aged group, more naive CD4+ T cells, fewer expanded clones and increased TCR diversity were shown by the long-lived group, suggesting age selection. Because the CMV infection status of the donors was unknown, age-related changes in expanded clonotypes may potentially have been confounded. As age increased, observed TCR beta diversity per million T cells dropped in a roughly linear way, and a significant reduction was already evident by age about 36. Because profiling used bulk unsorted PBMCs, naive and antigen-experienced compartments could not be compared conclusively.

The library was obtained by 5' RACE. The listed sequencing device is Illumina HiSeq 2500. The second PCR ran for about 6 to 12 cycles and used a J-beta primer mix along with a sample-barcoded 5' primer. A unique molecular identifier was introduced onto each TCR beta cDNA molecule by a template-switch 5' adaptor carrying 12 random nucleotides. At least 3 million CDR3-containing paired-end reads were obtained from each sample. First-strand cDNA synthesis was performed from all RNA using the Mint cDNA synthesis kit, with priming by a TRBC-specific oligonucleotide. Following uracil-DNA glycosylase treatment, all cDNA underwent a first 18-cycle PCR with the universal primers M1SS and BC2_uni_R. For the original study's pipeline: For normalization, 1 million high-quality reads were randomly selected from each sample, with every read carrying a distinct molecular identifier. Reads with shared molecular identifiers were discarded instead of being binned into consensus sequences. MiTCR, run with a Q25 quality threshold and the strictest error-elimination algorithm, handled CDR3 identification, clonotype clustering and error correction. Lower-bound total TCR beta diversity was estimated with a nonparametric unseen species model using Euler transformation. The raw public data were reprocessed by TCRdb itself: fastp quality trimming at Q25, MiXCR clonotype calling, in-frame beta chains only. Each CDR3 protein appears once, grouped with its most common genes and DNA. Clone size and V and J calls follow TCRdb, not the original study. The sample table shows over a million distinct CDR3 sequences, and around 39% are seen once. The ten largest make up 7.9% of the sample.

The chain is made from TRBV12-3 or TRBV12-4 and TRBJ1-1; no D segment can be confidently identified. The TCR sequence derives from a young woman in good health. The source material was blood. This receptor carries the CDR3 CASSTLPGNTEAFF. The sequenced DNA: TGTGCCAGCAGTACCCTTCCGGGCAACACTGAAGCTTTCTTT.